The present TCR beta chain was sequenced within a study of T and B cells in COVID-19 patients. This CDR3 contains 15 residues. The germline V gene encodes CDR1 MNHEY and CDR2 SVGAGI. Losses at the gene ends were 2 bases for V and 2 bases for J; bases not matched to a gene: 4. The sample holds a few counts of this clonotype. BIOMED2 TRB-A/B primer pools were used in multiplex TRB PCR. TCRdb reprocessed the multiplex PCR reads with MiXCR, giving one entry per CDR3 protein. The sample has nearly 15,000 distinct CDR3 sequences; roughly 29% are singletons. TRB was amplified from approximately 250-500 ng of blood genomic DNA.

The TCR was taken from a human donor who had recovered from COVID-19. Sequenced input: blood. The V call is TRBV6-5, the J call TRBJ1-2, with TRBD1 identical over 8 bases. DNA for the CDR3: TGTGCCAGCAGTTACAGGGGGACAGGAAACTATGGCTACACCTTC. The encoded protein is CASSYRGTGNYGYTF.